This TCR beta chain was observed in a study of blood T cell repertoires in COVID-19. Here immunoSEQ multiplex PCR was the method, and the copy in TCRdb shows in-frame clones only, minus some. The data hold 250,000 to 300,000 clones, with roughly 85% observed a single time. Germline CDR1 reads SGHDT; CDR2 reads YYEEEE. Germline trimming cut 3 bases from V and 0 bases from J; bases unmatched to any gene: 2. The CDR3 consists of 15 residues. The origin of this receptor is a man between 60 and 75 years old who had recovered from COVID-19. This rearrangement joins TRBV5-6 to TRBJ1-3; TRBD1 matches 8 bases. The sample was peripheral blood. The CDR3 nucleotides read TGTGCCAGCAGCTCCACAGGGGGCTCTGGAAACACCATATATTTT. It encodes CASSSTGGSGNTIYF. Combining the CDR3 with reference TRBV5-6 and TRBJ1-3 gives the whole variable domain DAGVTQSPTHLIKTRGQQVTLRCSPKSGHDTVSWYQQALGQGPQFIFQYYEEEERQRGNFPDRFSGHQFPNYSSELNVNALLLGDSALYLCASSSTGGSGNTIYFGEGSWLTVV.